This T cell receptor (beta chain) was recovered during a study of blood T cell repertoires in COVID-19 (dated by TCRdb to 2019 to 2021). General notes on the study: Samples covering the acute and convalescent phases of COVID-19 were provided by collaborators in the United States, Italy and Spain. HLA class I and class II types, where available, came from metadata supplied by the sample provider rather than from assay-based typing. A de-identified subject ID, COVID-19 status, age in years and sex were almost always included in the sample metadata. The prospective study material was composed of cDNA or gDNA derived from T cells, B-cell-depleted T cells, or PBMCs. The repertoires were released in a freely available public database meant as a resource for research on the immune response to SARS-CoV-2. Deeply sampled blood TCRbeta repertoires from subjects exposed to, actively infected with, or recovered from COVID-19 were included in the dataset. Samples came from the ongoing ImmuneRACE study (first 160 participants) plus 1,254 subjects from 6 global collaborators. The paper's findings and limits, for the study overall: The quantity of clinical and demographic metadata differed by source and by participant and was supplied without curation.

Each collaborating institution followed its own protocols to collect whole blood in K2EDTA tubes. For TCRbeta analysis, collaborator samples were shipped as frozen whole blood, as isolated PBMCs, or as DNA extracted from either sample type. Taken from the germline V gene, the CDR1 and CDR2 loops are SGHRS and YFSETQ. Measured from the cysteine to the phenylalanine, the CDR3 is 13 residues long. The sequence is cut down to CDR3 DNA, 39 bases in frame from base 1. V is cut by 6 bases and J by 0 bases, and the space between the germline ends is 10 bases. With regard to this clone: It lacks a known antigen. No much larger clone is present one base from it, and per-base qualities are unavailable.

The immunoSEQ Assay, a bias-controlled multiplex PCR, was used to amplify TCRbeta CDR3 regions from genomic DNA. In the source study's methods: Nucleated cell counts per sample were estimated from amplification of reference gene primers within the assay. To quantify the absolute abundance of each unique TCRbeta CDR3 rearrangement, sequence reads were collapsed and filtered. For each sample, productive Simpson clonality was calculated as the square root of Simpson's diversity index across productive rearrangements. The immuneACCESS repertoire file appears here via TCRdb, limited to in-frame rearrangements. These files lack a portion of the clones; in checked studies, under half of the deficit traces to unresolved V genes, and the cause of the others is not known. V and J calls and clone size are as listed in that table; D and trimming were resolved from the DNA. Recorded for this sample are fewer than 200,000 clones; around 87% of them occurred a single time. The ten largest clones take up 2.7% of the sample.

The rearrangement joined TRBV5-1 to TRBJ2-7; TRBD1 is possibly the D segment (5 matching bases). The sequenced sample was peripheral blood. The TCR originated in a man between 40 and 49 years old with active or convalescent COVID-19. The bases read TGCGCCAGCAAGGCAGGGTCCTCCTACGAGCAGTACTTC. This yields the protein CASKAGSSYEQYF.